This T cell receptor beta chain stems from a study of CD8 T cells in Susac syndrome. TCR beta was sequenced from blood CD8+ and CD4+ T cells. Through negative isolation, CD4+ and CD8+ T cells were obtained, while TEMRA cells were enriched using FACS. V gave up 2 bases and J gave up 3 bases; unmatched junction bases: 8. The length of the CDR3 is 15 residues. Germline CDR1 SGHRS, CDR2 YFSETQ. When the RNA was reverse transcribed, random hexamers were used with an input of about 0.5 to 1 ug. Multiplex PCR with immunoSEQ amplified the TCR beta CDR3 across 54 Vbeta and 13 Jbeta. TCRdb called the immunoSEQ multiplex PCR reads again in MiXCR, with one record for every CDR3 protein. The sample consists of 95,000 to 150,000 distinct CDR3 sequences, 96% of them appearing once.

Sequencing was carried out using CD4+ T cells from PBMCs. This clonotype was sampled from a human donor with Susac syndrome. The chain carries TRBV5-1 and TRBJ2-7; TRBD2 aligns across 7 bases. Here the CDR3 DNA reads TGCGCCAGCAGCTTATCGTGGGAGGGCCGCTACGAGCAGTACTTC. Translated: CASSLSWEGRYEQYF.